The T cell receptor beta chain described here comes from a study of blood T cell repertoires in COVID-19. CDR3 size: 12 residues. From germline, CDR1 is SGDLS and CDR2 YYNGEE. The germline V and J ends were trimmed by 3 bases and 8 bases, with 9 bases remaining between them. Assay: immunoSEQ multiplex PCR; the TCRdb copy retains only in-frame clones and omits some. The repertoire holds a few hundred thousand clones, with 85% to 90% as singletons. This clonotype was sampled from a man aged 30-40 years who had recovered from COVID-19. The material sequenced was PBMCs or T cells enriched from blood (not recorded which). This chain uses TRBV9 with TRBJ2-1; D unclear. The CDR3 DNA reads as TGTGCCAGCAGCGGAGATTTCGATGAGCAGTTCTTC. Its translation is CASSGDFDEQFF.